This T cell receptor (beta chain) was observed in a study of blood T cell repertoires in COVID-19. This CDR3 has 13 residues. Looked up from germline, CDR1 is LGHDT and CDR2 is YNNKEL (reference sequence). V was pared by 7 bases and J by 9 bases, with 16 bases between. The data were produced by immunoSEQ multiplex PCR, yet TCRdb's version contains in-frame clones alone and is incomplete. The data show roughly 400,000 clones, with less than 95% seen just once and under 0.7% held by the top ten. The sample comprised PBMCs or T cells enriched from blood (not recorded which). The clonotype was recovered from a man younger than 35 who had recovered from COVID-19. The chain carries TRBV3-1 (or the pseudogene TRBV3-2) and TRBJ2-1, with D possibly matching TRBD2 (6 bases). The chain's CDR3 is CASTMARRAEQFF. The CDR3 bases are TGTGCCAGCACCATGGCTAGGAGGGCTGAGCAGTTCTTC.